This TCR beta chain was profiled in a study of Ad26.COV2.S vaccination and SARS-CoV-2 variants. Study-level information: The trial was COV1001 and the donor's arm was Ad26.COV2.S. Ad26.COV2.S given intramuscularly, once or twice 56 days apart. Study conclusions and caveats: Substantial post-vaccination breadth of spike-specific CD8+ and CD4+ T cell responses was reported.

Described treatment: about 20 received Ad26.COV2.S at low or high dose, single or two shots; about 5 received placebo; per-sample allocation not given. Specimen acquisition occurred on day 63 following the initial vaccine or placebo injection. This adult donor, from Boston, was 18-55 years old. Sequenced by immunoSEQ multiplex PCR; TCRdb stores in-frame clones only, minus some. The data contain more than 300,000 clones, 70% to 90% of them singletons. This clone has a single count. The antigen is unknown. This TCR was sampled from a person aged 18 to 59 who received the Ad26.COV2.S COVID-19 vaccine or a placebo. The sequencing used peripheral blood, collected in a trial of Ad26.COV2.S vaccine versus placebo.

The CDR3 DNA follows: TGTGCCAGCAGCCTCACCGGGACAGGATCCACCTACGAGCAGTACTTC. Protein product: CASSLTGTGSTYEQYF. V is TRBV7-2 and J is TRBJ2-7, with TRBD1 matching 8 bases. Germline V lookup: CDR1 SGHTA, CDR2 FQGNSA. Trimming took 5 bases from V and 2 from J; bases not matched to a gene: 11. CDR3 length equals 16 residues.